This paragraph reports one T cell receptor (beta chain). No antigen is known for it. The record originates from a study of T cells after posttransplantation cyclophosphamide. Study-wide results and caveats: Blood and skin or GI T cell repertoires showed limited TRB overlap. Donor CD8+ memory clones often dominated recipient blood repertoires at later times. Recipient CMV seropositivity and CMV reactivation strongly tracked TRB clonality.

Germline CDR1 and CDR2: SQVTM and ANQGSEA. The ends were cut back, 2 bases at V and 1 base at J, with 8 bases in the middle. The CDR3 extends over 13 amino acids. Produced via immunoSEQ multiplex PCR; TCRdb's table is partial and in-frame only. The sample includes roughly 11,000 clones, approximately 82% of them seen just once. Controls had myeloablative marrow grafts with methotrexate and calcineurin inhibitor, sampled at 1 year. The specimen was PBMCs, collected 350 to 400 days after allogeneic stem cell transplant with calcineurin inhibitor and methotrexate. This sequence originates from a male patient aged 25-45 years who received an allogeneic stem cell transplant from an unrelated donor, was CMV-positive, and had acute GVHD only. Some T cells may be supplied by the graft donor. V gene TRBV29-1 combines with J gene TRBJ1-2; a possible D gene is TRBD1 (6 bases). The CDR3 DNA sequence: TGCAGCGTTGAACACAGGGTTAACTATGGCTACACCTTC. This translates into CSVEHRVNYGYTF.